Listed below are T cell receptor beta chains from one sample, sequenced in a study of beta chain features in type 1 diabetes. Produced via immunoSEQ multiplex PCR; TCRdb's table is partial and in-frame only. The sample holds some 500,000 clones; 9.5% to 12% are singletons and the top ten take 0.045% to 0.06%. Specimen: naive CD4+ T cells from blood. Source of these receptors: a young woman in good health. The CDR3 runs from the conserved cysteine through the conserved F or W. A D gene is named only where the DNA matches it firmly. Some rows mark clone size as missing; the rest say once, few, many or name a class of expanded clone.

CASSLSRTEAFF | TGTGCCAGCAGTTTATCCAGGACTGAAGCTTTCTTT | TRBJ1-1 | TRBV6-5 | NA | NA
CSARLRETQYF | TGCAGTGCTAGATTACGAGAGACCCAGTACTTC | TRBJ2-5 | TRBV20-1 | NA | few
CATSRDNRGETQYF | TGTGCCACCAGCAGAGACAACAGAGGAGAGACCCAGTACTTC | TRBJ2-5 | TRBV15 | NA | NA
CASSLAREGDGYTF | TGCGCCAGCAGCTTGGCGAGGGAAGGCGATGGCTACACCTTC | TRBJ1-2 | TRBV5-1 | NA | NA
CASGLTSGSNEQYF | TGTGCCAGCGGTTTAACTAGCGGGAGTAACGAGCAGTACTTC | TRBJ2-7 | TRBV2 | TRBD2 | few
CSVEDLRGATDTQYF | TGCAGCGTTGAAGATCTAAGAGGGGCCACAGATACGCAGTATTTT | TRBJ2-3 | TRBV29-1 | NA | NA
CASSRSSGANVLTF | TGTGCCAGCAGCAGGAGCTCTGGGGCCAACGTCCTGACTTTC | TRBJ2-6 | TRBV14 | NA | many
CASRPSQGVGTDTQYF | TGTGCCAGCAGACCCTCACAGGGGGTAGGCACAGATACGCAGTATTTT | TRBJ2-3 | TRBV27 | TRBD1 | NA
CASSEGLKQYF | TGTGCCAGCAGCGAAGGACTAAAGCAGTACTTC | TRBJ2-7 | TRBV7-2 | NA | few
CASGLVLGQVRREQYF | TGTGCTAGTGGTTTGGTACTGGGACAGGTCAGGAGGGAGCAGTACTTC | TRBJ2-7 | TRBV12-5 | TRBD1 | NA
CASSLRQGNSPLHF | TGTGCCAGCAGCCTCCGACAGGGTAATTCACCCCTCCACTTT | TRBJ1-6 | TRBV7-9 | TRBD1 | few
CASSGGRSPSEAFF | TGTGCCAGCAGTGGGGGACGGAGTCCGAGTGAAGCTTTCTTT | TRBJ1-1 | TRBV2 | NA | NA
CAWSVSSTDTQYF | TGTGCCTGGAGTGTATCAAGCACAGATACGCAGTATTTT | TRBJ2-3 | TRBV30 | NA | few
CASSQGFNLGNEQFF | TGTGCCAGCAGCCAAGGTTTCAACTTGGGGAATGAGCAGTTCTTC | TRBJ2-1 | TRBV14 | NA | NA
CASSPLSTYEQYF | TGTGCCAGCAGTCCCCTCTCGACCTACGAGCAGTACTTC | TRBJ2-7 | TRBV6-5 | NA | few
CASSPTGQETQYF | TGTGCCAGCAGCCCGACGGGACAAGAGACCCAGTACTTC | TRBJ2-5 | TRBV9 | NA | many
CASSARVRGGYTF | TGTGCCAGCAGTGCCAGGGTCCGCGGTGGCTACACCTTC | TRBJ1-2 | TRBV28 | NA | NA
CASSLGGGAQLIKLFF | TGTGCCAGCAGCTTGGGCGGGGGGGCCCAACTTATTAAGCTGTTCTTC | TRBJ2-1 | TRBV7-2 | TRBD2 | NA
CASSKIYGYTF | TGTGCCAGCAGTAAGATATATGGCTACACCTTC | TRBJ1-2 | TRBV25-1 | NA | NA
CASTLDTRATDTQYF | TGTGCCAGCACTCTGGATACGCGAGCTACAGATACGCAGTATTTT | TRBJ2-3 | TRBV5-4 | NA | few
CASSLRDRVQRELFF | TGTGCCAGCAGCCTCCGGGACAGGGTGCAACGGGAGCTGTTTTTT | TRBJ2-2 | TRBV5-4 | TRBD1 | NA
CASSPARVVETQYF | TGTGCCAGCTCACCAGCGAGGGTCGTGGAGACCCAGTACTTC | TRBJ2-5 | TRBV18 | NA | few
CASSQDVRGGQADTQYF | TGTGCCAGCAGCCAAGATGTACGGGGGGGCCAAGCAGATACGCAGTATTTT | TRBJ2-3 | TRBV4-2 | TRBD2 | NA
CATSRDVAGPNEKLFF | TGTGCCACCAGCAGAGATGTAGCAGGCCCTAATGAAAAACTGTTTTTT | TRBJ1-4 | TRBV15 | NA | few
CASSADRGDYGYTF | TGTGCCAGCAGCGCGGACAGGGGAGACTATGGCTACACCTTC | TRBJ1-2 | TRBV6-5 | TRBD1 | NA
CASSFGQGGWETQYF | TGTGCCAGCAGCTTTGGACAGGGAGGTTGGGAGACCCAGTACTTC | TRBJ2-5 | TRBV7-2 | TRBD1 | few
CASSLGPSSYNEQFF | TGTGCCAGCAGTTTGGGGCCGAGCTCCTACAATGAGCAGTTCTTC | TRBJ2-1 | TRBV6-4 | NA | NA
CASSAGTGTGLYEQYF | TGTGCCAGCAGCGCGGGGACGGGGACAGGGCTCTACGAGCAGTACTTC | TRBJ2-7 | TRBV9 | TRBD1 | NA
CASSTDRGNNQPQHF | TGTGCCAGCAGTACGGACAGGGGTAACAATCAGCCCCAGCATTTT | TRBJ1-5 | TRBV6-5 | TRBD1 | NA
CASSTSTGFYEKLFF | TGTGCCAGCAGCACATCGACAGGGTTCTATGAAAAACTGTTTTTT | TRBJ1-4 | TRBV9 | TRBD1 | few
CASSVGSSSYNEQFF | TGTGCCAGCAGCGTAGGGTCAAGCTCCTACAATGAGCAGTTCTTC | TRBJ2-1 | TRBV9 | NA | NA
CASSVAGSQTGETQYF | TGTGCCAGCAGTGTCGCAGGGTCCCAAACGGGGGAGACCCAGTACTTC | TRBJ2-5 | TRBV6-1 | NA | few
CASSYGQFNYGYTF | TGTGCCAGCAGCTACGGACAGTTTAACTATGGCTACACCTTC | TRBJ1-2 | TRBV2 | NA | few
CASSQEVRTGANVLTF | TGCGCCAGCAGCCAAGAGGTCAGAACTGGGGCCAACGTCCTGACTTTC | TRBJ2-6 | TRBV4-3 | NA | few
CASSPTPNYGYTF | TGTGCCAGCAGCCCAACTCCTAACTATGGCTACACCTTC | TRBJ1-2 | TRBV5-4 | NA | NA